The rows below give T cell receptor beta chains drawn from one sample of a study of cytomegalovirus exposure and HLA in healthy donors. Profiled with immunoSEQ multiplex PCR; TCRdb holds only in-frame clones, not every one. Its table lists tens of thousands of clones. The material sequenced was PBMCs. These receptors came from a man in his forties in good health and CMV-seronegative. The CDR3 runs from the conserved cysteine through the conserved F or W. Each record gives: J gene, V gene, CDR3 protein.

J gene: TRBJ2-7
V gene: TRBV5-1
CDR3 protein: CASSLQGMTYEQYF

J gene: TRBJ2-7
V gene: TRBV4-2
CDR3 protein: CASSQDGTSGSYEQYF

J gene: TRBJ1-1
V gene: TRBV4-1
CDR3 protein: CASSRRQGGNTEAFF

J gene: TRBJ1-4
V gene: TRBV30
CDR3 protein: CAWSRQGASEKLFF

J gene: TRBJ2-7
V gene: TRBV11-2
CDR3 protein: CASSARSVFEQYF

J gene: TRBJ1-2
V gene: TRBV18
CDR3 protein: CASSPQKAGQGGANGYTF

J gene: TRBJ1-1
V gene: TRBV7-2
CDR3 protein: CASSWSPRNTEAFF

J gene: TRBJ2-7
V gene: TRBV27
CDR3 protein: CASSLPPQTGAGSYEQYF

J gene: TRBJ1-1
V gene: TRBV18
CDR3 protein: CASSLMGGPMNTEAFF

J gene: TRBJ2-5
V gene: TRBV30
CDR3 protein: CAWSVPPETQYF

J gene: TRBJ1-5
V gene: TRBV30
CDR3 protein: CAWSSGTGGNQPQHF

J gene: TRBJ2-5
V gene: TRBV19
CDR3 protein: CASSRGLAGGRRSETQYF

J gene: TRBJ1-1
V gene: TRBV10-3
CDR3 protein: CAISGTGGAGTEAFF

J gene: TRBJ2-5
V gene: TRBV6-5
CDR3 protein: CASSSREAQYF

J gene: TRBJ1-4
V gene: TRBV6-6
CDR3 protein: CASSYPGTGFAEKLFF

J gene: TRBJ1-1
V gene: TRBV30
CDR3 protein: CAWVAGWANTEAFF

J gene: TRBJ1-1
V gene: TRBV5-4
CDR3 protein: CASSLGQMNTEAFF

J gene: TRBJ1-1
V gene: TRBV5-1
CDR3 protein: CASSGQGTTEAFF

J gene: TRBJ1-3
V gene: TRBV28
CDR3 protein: CASSLSGSGNTIYF

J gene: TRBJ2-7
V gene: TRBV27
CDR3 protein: CASTKREGWGEQYF

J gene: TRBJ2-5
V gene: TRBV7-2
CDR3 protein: CASSRGRGQETQYF

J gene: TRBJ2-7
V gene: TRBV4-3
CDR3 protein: CASSQDGQGFSYEQYF

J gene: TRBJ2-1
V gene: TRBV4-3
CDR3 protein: CASSPSSQAYGEQFF

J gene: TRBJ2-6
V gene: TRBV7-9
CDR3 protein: CASSLGRDRLSGANVLTF

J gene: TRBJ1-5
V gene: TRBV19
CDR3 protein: CASSIRTAFNQPQHF

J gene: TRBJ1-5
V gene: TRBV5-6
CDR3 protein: CASSVGRSIEDSNQPQHF

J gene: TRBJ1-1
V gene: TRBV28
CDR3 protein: CASSNDREAFF

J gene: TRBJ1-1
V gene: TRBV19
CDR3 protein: CASSKAGTGREAFF

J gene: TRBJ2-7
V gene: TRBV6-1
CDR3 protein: CASGRGPSSYEQYF

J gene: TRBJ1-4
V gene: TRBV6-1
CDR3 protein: CASSDPGTGNEKLFF

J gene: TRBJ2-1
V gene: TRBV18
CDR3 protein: CASSPPAEDRSRGEQFF

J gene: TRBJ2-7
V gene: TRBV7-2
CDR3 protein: CASSLVAGEYEQYF

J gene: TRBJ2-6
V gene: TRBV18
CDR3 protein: CASSLLADSGANVLTF

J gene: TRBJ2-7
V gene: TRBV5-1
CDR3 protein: CASSFQTRGSSTF

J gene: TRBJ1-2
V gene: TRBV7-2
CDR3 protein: CASSLVGTGNYGYTF

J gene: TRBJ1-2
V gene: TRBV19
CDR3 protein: CASARNYGYTF

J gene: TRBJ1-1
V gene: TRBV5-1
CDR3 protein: CASTAVLGSTEAFF

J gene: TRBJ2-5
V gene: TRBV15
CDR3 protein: CATSRPSTPYQETQYF

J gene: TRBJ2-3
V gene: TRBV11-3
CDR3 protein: CASSHRRVAGWDTQYF

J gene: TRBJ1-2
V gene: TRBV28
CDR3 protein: CASSLGQGGVGYTF

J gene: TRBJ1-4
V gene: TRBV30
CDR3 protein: CAWKQDEKLFF

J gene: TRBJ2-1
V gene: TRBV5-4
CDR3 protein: CACSSPGNEQFF

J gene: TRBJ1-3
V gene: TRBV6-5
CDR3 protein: CASSWASSGNTIYF

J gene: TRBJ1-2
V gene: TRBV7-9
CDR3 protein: CASRKVPQGLPNYGYTF

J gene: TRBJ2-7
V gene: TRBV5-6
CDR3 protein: CASSSPLDGAYYEQYF

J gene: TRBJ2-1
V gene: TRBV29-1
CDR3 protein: CSARDTSYNEQFF

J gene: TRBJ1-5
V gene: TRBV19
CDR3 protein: CASTERTGDSNQPQHF

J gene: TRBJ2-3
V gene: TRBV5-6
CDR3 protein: CASRIGGSISTDTQYF

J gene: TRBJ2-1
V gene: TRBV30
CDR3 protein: CAGSVAGPSYNEQFF

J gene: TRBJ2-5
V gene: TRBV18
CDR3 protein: CASSPDREETQYF

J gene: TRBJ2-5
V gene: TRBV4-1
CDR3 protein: CASSQEGTGGGETQYF

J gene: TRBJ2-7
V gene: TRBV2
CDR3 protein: CASSEGGSQYEQYF

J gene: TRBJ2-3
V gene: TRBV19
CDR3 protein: CASRERGGTDTQYF

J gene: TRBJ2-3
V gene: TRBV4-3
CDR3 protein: CASSQEGRNMYF

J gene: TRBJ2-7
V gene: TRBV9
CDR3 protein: CASSQTSGSYEQYF

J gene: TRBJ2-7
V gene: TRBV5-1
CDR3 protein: CASSLGYGGGSYEQYF

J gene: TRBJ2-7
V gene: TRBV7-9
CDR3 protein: CASSLAGGSYEQYF

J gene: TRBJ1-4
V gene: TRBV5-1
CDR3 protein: CASSSGQGAKLFF

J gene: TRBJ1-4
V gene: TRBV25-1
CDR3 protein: CASRTGVNEKLFF